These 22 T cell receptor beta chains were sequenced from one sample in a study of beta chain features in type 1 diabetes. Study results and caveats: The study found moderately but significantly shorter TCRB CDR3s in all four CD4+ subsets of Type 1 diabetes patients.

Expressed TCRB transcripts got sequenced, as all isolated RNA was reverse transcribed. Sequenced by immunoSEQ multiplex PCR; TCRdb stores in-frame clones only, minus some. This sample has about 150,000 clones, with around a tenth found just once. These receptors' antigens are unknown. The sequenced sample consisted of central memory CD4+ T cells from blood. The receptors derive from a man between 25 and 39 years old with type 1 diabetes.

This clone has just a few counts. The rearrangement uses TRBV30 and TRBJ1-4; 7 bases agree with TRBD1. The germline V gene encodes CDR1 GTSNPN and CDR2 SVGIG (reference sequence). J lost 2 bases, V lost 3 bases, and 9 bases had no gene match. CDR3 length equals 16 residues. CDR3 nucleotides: TGTGCCTGGAGCGGAAGGGAGACAGGGACTAATGAAAAACTGTTTTTT. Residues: CAWSGRETGTNEKLFF.

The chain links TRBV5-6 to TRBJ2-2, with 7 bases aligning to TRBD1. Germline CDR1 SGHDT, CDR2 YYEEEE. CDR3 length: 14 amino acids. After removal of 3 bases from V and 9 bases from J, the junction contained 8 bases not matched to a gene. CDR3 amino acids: CASSSDRAERELFF. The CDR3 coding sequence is TGTGCCAGCAGCTCCGACAGGGCGGAGCGGGAGCTGTTTTTT.

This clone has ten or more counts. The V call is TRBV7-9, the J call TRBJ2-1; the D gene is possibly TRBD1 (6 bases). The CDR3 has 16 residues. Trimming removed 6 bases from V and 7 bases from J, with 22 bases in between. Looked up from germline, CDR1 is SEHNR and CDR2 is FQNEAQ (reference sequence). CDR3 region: CASSSTYREPWNEQFF. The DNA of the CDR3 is TGTGCCAGCAGTTCCACCTACAGGGAGCCTTGGAATGAGCAGTTCTTC.

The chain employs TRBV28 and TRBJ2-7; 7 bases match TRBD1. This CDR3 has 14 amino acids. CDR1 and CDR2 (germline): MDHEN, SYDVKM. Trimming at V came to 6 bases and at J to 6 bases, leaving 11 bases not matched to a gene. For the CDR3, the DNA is TGTGCCAGCAGCCCGGGACAGACACACGTCGAGCAGTACTTC. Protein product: CASSPGQTHVEQYF.

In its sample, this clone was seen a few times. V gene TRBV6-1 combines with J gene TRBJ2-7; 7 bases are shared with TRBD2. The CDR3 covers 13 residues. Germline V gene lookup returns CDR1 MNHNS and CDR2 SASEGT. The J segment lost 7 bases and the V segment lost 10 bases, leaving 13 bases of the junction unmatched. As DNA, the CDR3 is TGTGCCACCGCGACAGACCCGGGGGGAGAGCAGTACTTC. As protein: CATATDPGGEQYF.

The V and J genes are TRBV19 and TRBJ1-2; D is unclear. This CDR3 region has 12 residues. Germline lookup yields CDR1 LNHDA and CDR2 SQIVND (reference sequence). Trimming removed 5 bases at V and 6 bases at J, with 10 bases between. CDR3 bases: TGTGCCAGTAGTGCCCTAATACATGGCTACACCTTC. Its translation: CASSALIHGYTF.

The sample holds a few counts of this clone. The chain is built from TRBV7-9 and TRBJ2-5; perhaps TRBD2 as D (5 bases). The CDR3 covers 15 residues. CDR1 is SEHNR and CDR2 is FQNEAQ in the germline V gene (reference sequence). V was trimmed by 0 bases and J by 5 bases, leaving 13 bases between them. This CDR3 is CASSLAEGRTETQYF. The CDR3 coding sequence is TGTGCCAGCAGCTTAGCAGAGGGCCGGACGGAGACCCAGTACTTC.

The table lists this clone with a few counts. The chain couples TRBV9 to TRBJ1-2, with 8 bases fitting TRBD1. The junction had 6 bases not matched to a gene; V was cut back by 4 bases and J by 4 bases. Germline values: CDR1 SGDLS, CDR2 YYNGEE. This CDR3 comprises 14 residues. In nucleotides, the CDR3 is TGTGCCAGCAGCCGGGACAGGAATTCCTATGGCTACACCTTC. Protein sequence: CASSRDRNSYGYTF. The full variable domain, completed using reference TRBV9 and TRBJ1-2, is DSGVTQTPKHLITATGQRVTLRCSPRSGDLSVYWYQQSLDQGLQFLIQYYNGEERAKGNILERFSAQQFPDLHSELNLSSLELGDSALYFCASSRDRNSYGYTFGSGTRLTVV.

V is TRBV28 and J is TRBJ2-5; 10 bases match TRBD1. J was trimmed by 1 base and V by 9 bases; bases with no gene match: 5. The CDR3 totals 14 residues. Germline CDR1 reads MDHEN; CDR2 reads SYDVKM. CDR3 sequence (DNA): TGTGCCAGTAGACAGGGGGCAGCCCAAGAGACCCAGTACTTC. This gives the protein CASRQGAAQETQYF.

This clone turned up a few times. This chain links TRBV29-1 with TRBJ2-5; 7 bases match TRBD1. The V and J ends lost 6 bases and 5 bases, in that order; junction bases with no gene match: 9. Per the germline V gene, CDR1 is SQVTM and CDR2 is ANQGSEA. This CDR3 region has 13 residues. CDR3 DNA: TGCAGCGTGGGGACAGTCATTGGGGAGACCCAGTACTTC. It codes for CSVGTVIGETQYF.

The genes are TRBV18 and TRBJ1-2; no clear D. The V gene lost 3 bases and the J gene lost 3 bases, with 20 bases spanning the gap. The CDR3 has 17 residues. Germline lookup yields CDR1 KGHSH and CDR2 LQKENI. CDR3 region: CASSPMILVSGHYGYTF. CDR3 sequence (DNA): TGTGCCAGCTCACCTATGATACTTGTTAGCGGACACTATGGCTACACCTTC.

CDR3 coding DNA: TGTGCCAGCAGCCGTCCGGGGGTCCACGAGCAGTACTTC. Its translation is CASSRPGVHEQYF. The rearrangement links TRBV7-2 to TRBJ2-7; TRBD2 might be the D (6 bases). CDR3 length: 13 residues. Germline CDR1 is SGHTA and CDR2 is FQGNSA. V lost 5 bases and J lost 5, with 13 bases in between.

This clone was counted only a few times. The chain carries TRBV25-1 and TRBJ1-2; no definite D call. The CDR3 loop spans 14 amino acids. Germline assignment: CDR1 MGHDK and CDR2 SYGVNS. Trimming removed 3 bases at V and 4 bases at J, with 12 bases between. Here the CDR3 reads CASSELAAGYGYTF. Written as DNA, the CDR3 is TGTGCCAGCAGTGAGCTGGCGGCCGGCTATGGCTACACCTTC.

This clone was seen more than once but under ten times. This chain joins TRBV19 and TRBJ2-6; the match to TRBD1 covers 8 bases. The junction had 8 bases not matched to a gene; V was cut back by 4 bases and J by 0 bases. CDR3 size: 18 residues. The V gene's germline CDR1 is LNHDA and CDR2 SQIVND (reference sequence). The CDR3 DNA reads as TGTGCCAGTAGTACCCGGACAGGGTTCTACTCTGGGGCCAACGTCCTGACTTTC. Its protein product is CASSTRTGFYSGANVLTF.

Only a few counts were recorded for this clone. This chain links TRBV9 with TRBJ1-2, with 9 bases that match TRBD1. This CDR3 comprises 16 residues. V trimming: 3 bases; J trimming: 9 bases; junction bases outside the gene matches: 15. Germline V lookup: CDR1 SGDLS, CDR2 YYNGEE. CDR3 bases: TGTGCCAGCAGCGACGGGCCGGGACAGGGAAGTTTAAGCTACACCTTC. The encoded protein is CASSDGPGQGSLSYTF. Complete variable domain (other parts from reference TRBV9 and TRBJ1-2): DSGVTQTPKHLITATGQRVTLRCSPRSGDLSVYWYQQSLDQGLQFLIQYYNGEERAKGNILERFSAQQFPDLHSELNLSSLELGDSALYFCASSDGPGQGSLSYTFGSGTRLTVV.

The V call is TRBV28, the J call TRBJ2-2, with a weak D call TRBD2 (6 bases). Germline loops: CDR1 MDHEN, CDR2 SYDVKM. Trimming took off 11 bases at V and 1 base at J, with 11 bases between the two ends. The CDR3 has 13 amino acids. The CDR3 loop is CAATRENTGELFF. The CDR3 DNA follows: TGTGCCGCTACGCGGGAGAACACCGGGGAGCTGTTTTTT.

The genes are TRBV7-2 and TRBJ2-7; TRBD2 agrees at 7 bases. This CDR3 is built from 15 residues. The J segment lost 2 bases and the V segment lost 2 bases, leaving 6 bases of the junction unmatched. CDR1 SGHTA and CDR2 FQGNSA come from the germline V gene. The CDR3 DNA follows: TGTGCCAGCAGCTTATGGGCTAGCGGTACCTACGAGCAGTACTTC. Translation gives CASSLWASGTYEQYF.

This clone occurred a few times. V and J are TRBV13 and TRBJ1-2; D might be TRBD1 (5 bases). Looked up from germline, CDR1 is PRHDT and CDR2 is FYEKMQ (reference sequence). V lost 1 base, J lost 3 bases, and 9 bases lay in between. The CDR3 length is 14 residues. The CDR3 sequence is CASSLVGGDYGYTF. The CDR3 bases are TGTGCCAGCAGCTTAGTTGGGGGGGACTATGGCTACACCTTC.

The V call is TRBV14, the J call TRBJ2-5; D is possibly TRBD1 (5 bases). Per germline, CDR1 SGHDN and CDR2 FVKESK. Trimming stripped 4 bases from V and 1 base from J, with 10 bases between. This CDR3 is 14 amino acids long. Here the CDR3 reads CASSRTGAQETQYF. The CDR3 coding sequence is TGTGCCAGCAGCCGAACAGGAGCCCAAGAGACCCAGTACTTC.

CDR3 protein: CASSLTGQGLEQYF. CDR3 nucleotides: TGTGCCAGCAGCTTAACAGGACAGGGCCTCGAGCAGTACTTC. The chain carries TRBV4-2 and TRBJ2-7, with TRBD1 matching over 8 bases. This CDR3 region has 14 residues. The trim removed 5 bases at V and 6 bases at J, leaving 9 bases unmatched. CDR1 is LGHNA, CDR2 YNFKEQ, per germline.

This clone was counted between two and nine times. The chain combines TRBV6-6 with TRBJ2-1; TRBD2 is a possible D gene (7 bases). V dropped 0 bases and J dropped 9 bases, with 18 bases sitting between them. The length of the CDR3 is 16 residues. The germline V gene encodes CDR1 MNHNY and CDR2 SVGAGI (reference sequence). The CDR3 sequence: CASSYSRGGLSGEQFF. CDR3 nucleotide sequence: TGTGCCAGCAGTTACTCGAGGGGGGGGCTCTCGGGTGAGCAGTTCTTC.

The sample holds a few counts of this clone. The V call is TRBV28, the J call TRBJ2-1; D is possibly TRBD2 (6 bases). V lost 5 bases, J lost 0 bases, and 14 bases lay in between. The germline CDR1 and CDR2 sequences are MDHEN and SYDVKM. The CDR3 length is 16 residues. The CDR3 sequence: CASSHSGSGSYNEQFF. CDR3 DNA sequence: TGTGCCAGCAGTCACAGCGGGTCAGGCTCCTACAATGAGCAGTTCTTC.